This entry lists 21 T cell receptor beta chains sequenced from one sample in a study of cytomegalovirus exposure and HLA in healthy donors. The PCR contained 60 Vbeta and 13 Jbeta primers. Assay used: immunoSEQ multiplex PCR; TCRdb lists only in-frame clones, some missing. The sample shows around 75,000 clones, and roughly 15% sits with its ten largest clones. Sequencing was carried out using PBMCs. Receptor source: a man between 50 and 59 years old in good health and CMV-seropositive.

The CDR3 here is CAWGQGSGNTIYF. The CDR3 DNA reads TGTGCCTGGGGACAGGGCTCTGGAAACACCATATATTTT. The chain has TRBV30 and TRBJ1-3; 8 bases are shared with TRBD1. CDR3 length: 13 residues. V was pared by 5 bases and J by 0 bases, with 0 bases of the junction left unmatched. Germline values: CDR1 GTSNPN, CDR2 SVGIG (reference sequence).

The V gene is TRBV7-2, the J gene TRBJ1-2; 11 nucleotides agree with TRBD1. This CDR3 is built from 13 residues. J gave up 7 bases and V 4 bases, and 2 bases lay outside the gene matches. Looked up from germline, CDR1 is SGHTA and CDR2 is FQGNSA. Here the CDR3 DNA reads TGTGCCAGCAGCTCGGGACAGGGGGTTGGCTACACCTTC. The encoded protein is CASSSGQGVGYTF.

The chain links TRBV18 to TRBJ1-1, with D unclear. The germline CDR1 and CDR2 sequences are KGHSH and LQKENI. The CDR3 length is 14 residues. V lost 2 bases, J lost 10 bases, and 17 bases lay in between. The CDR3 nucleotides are TGTGCCAGCTCACCAAGAATTGAGGTTTATCCAGCTTTCTTT. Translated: CASSPRIEVYPAFF.

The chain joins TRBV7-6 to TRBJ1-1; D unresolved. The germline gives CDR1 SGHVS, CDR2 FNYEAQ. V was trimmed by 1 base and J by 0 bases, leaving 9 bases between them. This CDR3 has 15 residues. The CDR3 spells CASSLGPGLNTEAFF. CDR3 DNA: TGTGCCAGCAGCTTAGGGCCAGGATTGAACACTGAAGCTTTCTTT.

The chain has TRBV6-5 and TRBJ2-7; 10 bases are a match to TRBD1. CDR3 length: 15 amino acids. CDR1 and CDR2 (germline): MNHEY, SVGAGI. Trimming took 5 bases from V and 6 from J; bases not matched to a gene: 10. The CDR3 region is CASSTWDRGVGEQYV. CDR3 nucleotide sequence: TGTGCCAGCAGTACATGGGACAGGGGCGTGGGCGAGCAGTACGTC.

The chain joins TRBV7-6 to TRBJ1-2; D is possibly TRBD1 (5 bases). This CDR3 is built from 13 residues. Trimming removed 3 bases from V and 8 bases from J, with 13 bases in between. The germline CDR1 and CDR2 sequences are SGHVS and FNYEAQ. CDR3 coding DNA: TGTGCCAGCAGCTTTCCAGGGAGGGGAGGCTACACCTTC. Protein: CASSFPGRGGYTF.

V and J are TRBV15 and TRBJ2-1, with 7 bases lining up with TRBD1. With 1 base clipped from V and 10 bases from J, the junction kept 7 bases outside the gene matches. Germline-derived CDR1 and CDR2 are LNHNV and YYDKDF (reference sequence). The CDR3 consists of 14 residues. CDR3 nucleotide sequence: TGTGCCACCAGCAGAGGGGTGGGGACAGCGGAGCAGTTCTTC. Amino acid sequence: CATSRGVGTAEQFF.

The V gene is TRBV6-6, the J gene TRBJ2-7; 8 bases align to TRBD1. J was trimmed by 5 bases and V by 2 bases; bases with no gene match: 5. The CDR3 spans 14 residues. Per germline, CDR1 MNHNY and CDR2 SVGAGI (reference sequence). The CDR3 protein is CASSYGQGLDEQYF. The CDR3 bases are TGTGCCAGCAGTTACGGACAGGGTCTTGACGAGCAGTACTTC.

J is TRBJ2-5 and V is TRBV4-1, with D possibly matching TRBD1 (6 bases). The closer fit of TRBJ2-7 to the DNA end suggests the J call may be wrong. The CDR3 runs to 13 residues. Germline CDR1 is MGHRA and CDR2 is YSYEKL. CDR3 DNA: TGCGCCAGCGGGGGCAGGGCTTCCGACGAGCAGTACTTC. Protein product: CASGGRASDEQYF.

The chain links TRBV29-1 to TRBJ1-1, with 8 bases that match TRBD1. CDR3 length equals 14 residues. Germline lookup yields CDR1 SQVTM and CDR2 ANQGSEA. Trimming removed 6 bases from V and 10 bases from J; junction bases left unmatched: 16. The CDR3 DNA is TGCAGCGTCTATACCCGAGGACAGGGAAGAACAGCTTTCTTT. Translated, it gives CSVYTRGQGRTAFF.

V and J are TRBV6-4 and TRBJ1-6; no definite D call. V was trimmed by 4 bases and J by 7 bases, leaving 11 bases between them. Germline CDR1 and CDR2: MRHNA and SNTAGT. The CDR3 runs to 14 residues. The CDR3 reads CASSAGGWNSPLHF. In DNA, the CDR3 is TGTGCCAGCAGTGCTGGAGGGTGGAATTCACCCCTCCACTTT.

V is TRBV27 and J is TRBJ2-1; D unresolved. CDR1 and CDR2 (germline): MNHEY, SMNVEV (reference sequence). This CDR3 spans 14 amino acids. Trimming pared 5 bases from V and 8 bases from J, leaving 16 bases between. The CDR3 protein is CASSPFVLNYEQFF. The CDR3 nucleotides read TGTGCCAGCAGTCCCTTCGTCCTCAACTATGAGCAGTTCTTC.

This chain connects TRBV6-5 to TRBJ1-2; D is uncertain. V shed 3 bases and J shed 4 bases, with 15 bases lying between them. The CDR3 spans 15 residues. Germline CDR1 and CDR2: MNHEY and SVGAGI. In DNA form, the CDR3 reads TGTGCCAGCAGTTATTCTAGGCTCCCAATCTATGGCTACACCTTC. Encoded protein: CASSYSRLPIYGYTF.

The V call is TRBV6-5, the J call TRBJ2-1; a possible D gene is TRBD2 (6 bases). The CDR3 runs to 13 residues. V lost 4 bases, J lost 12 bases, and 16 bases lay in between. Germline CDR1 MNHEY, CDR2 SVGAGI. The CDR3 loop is CASSSDWEEGQFF. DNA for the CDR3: TGTGCCAGCAGTTCGGACTGGGAGGAAGGGCAGTTCTTC.

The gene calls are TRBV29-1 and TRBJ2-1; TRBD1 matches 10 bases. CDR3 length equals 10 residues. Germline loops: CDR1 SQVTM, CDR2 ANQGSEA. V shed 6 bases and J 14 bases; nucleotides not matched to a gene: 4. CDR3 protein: CSVRTGGEFF. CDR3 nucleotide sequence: TGCAGCGTCAGGACAGGGGGAGAGTTCTTC.

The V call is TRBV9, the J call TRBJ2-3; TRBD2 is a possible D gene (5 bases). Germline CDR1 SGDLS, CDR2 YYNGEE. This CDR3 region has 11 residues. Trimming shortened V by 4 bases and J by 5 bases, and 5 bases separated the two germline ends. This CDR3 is CASSRGDTQYF. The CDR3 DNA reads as TGTGCCAGCAGCCGGGGAGATACGCAGTATTTT.

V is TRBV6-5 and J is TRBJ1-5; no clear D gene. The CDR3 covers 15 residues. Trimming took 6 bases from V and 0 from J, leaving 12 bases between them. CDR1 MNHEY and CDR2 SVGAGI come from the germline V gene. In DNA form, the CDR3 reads TGTGCCAGCAGCACCGTGGGAGGTAGCAATCAGCCCCAGCATTTT. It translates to CASSTVGGSNQPQHF.

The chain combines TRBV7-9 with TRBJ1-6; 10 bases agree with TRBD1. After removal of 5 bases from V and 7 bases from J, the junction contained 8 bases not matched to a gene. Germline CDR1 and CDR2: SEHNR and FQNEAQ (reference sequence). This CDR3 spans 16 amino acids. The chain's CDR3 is CASSPGTGERNSPLHF. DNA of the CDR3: TGTGCCAGCAGCCCCGGGACAGGGGAAAGGAATTCACCCCTCCACTTT.

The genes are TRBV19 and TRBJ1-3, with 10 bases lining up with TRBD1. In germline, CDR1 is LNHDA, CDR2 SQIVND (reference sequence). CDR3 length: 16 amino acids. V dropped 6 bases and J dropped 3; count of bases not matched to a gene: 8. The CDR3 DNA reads TGTGCCAGTAGGACCCGACAGGGGGCAATTGGAAACACCATATATTTT. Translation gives CASRTRQGAIGNTIYF.

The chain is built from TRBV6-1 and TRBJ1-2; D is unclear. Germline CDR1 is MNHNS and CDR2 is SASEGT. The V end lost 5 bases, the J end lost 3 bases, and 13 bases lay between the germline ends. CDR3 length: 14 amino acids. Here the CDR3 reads CASSTLRGDYGYTF. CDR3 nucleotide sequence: TGTGCCAGCAGTACCCTGCGGGGTGACTATGGCTACACCTTC.

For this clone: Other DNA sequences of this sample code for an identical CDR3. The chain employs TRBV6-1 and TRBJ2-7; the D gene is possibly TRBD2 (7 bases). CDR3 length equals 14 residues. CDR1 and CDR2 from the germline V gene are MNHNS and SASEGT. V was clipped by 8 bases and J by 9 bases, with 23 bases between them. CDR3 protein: CASCRGGSGFAQYV. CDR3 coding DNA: TGTGCCAGCTGTAGGGGGGGAAGTGGGTTTGCGCAGTACGTC.